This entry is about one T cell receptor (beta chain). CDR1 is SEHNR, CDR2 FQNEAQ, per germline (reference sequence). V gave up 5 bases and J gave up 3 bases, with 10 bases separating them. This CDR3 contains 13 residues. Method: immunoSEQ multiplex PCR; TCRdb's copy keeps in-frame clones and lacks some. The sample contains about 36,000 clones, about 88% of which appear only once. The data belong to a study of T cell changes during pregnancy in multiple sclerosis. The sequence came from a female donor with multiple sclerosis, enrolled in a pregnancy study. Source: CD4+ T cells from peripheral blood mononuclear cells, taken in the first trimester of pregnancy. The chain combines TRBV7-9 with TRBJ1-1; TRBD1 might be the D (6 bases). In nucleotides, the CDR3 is TGTGCCAGCAGCCGCCCAGGGGACACTGAAGCTTTCTTT. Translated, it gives CASSRPGDTEAFF.